Below, 9 T cell receptor beta chains from the same sample are listed, as sequenced in a study of radiotherapy plus CTLA-4 blockade in lung cancer. Libraries were prepared by immunoSEQ multiplex PCR; TCRdb keeps only in-frame clonotypes and omits some of them. This table holds around 86,000 clones, around four fifths found once. The source was peripheral blood, collected from a patient treated with radiotherapy plus ipilimumab. These receptors were collected from a human donor with non-small cell lung cancer who had stable disease on radiotherapy plus ipilimumab.

In its sample, this clone was seen once. A much more abundant neighbour one base away suggests this may be a read error. This chain connects TRBV2 to TRBJ1-1, with D possibly being TRBD1 (5 bases). V lost 3 bases and J lost 1, with 6 bases in between. The CDR3 covers 13 residues. CDR1 SNHLY and CDR2 FYNNEI come from the germline V gene. The CDR3 DNA reads TGTGCCAGCAGTGACAGGGCGAACACTGAAGCTTTCTTT. Residues: CASSDRANTEAFF.

The rearrangement uses TRBV7-3 and TRBJ2-3, with 7 nucleotides matching TRBD2. The V and J ends lost 1 base and 1 base, in that order; junction bases with no gene match: 5. Germline CDR1 and CDR2: SGHTA and FQGTGA. The CDR3 totals 16 residues. CDR3 protein: CASSLRGRARTDTQYF. The DNA for the CDR3 is TGTGCCAGCAGCTTAAGGGGGAGGGCACGCACAGATACGCAGTATTTT.

The rearrangement uses TRBV5-4 and TRBJ2-2; TRBD2 matches 10 bases. V lost 4 bases to trimming and J lost 7 bases; unmatched junction nucleotides: 10. Germline V gene data show CDR1 as SGHNT and CDR2 as YYREEE (reference sequence). CDR3 length equals 16 residues. CDR3: CASSLGLAASGGELFF. CDR3 coding DNA: TGTGCCAGCAGCCTCGGACTAGCGGCCTCGGGCGGGGAGCTGTTTTTT.

DNA of the CDR3: TGTGCCAGCAGTTACGCAGGGGGACGGGAAAAACTGTTTTTT. Its protein is CASSYAGGREKLFF. The chain recombines TRBV6-5 with TRBJ1-4, with 7 bases aligning to TRBD1. In germline, CDR1 is MNHEY, CDR2 SVGAGI. J lost 8 bases, V lost 2 bases, and 5 bases had no gene match. This CDR3 has 14 amino acids.

A note on this clone: Other nucleotide sequences in the sample specify the same CDR3. This CDR3 reads CASSVGDRSYEQYF. DNA for the CDR3: TGTGCCAGCAGCGTCGGGGACAGATCCTACGAGCAGTACTTC. The J gene is TRBJ2-7, the V gene TRBV9; 7 bases match TRBD1. The CDR3 sequence is 14 residues long. The V gene's germline CDR1 is SGDLS and CDR2 YYNGEE. V trimming: 2 bases; J trimming: 1 base; junction bases outside the gene matches: 3.

This chain links TRBV10-3 with TRBJ2-3; 13 bases match TRBD2. The ends lost 5 bases at V and 1 base at J; junction bases unmatched: 6. Germline V gene sequence: CDR1 ENHRY, CDR2 SYGVKD. CDR3 length equals 17 residues. CDR3 nucleotide sequence: TGTGCCATCAGTTCCTCGGGACTAGCGGGACGCACAGATACGCAGTATTTT. This sequence encodes CAISSSGLAGRTDTQYF.

This chain joins TRBV9 and TRBJ2-2; 13 nucleotides agree with TRBD2. Germline V gene lookup returns CDR1 SGDLS and CDR2 YYNGEE. Trimming took 3 bases from V and 6 from J; bases not matched to a gene: 2. The CDR3 contains 15 residues. The CDR3, as DNA: TGTGCCAGCAGCGGGGGACTAGCGGGGTCCGGGGAGCTGTTTTTT. As protein: CASSGGLAGSGELFF. The full variable domain, in which reference TRBV9 and TRBJ2-2 provide the parts outside the CDR3, is DSGVTQTPKHLITATGQRVTLRCSPRSGDLSVYWYQQSLDQGLQFLIQYYNGEERAKGNILERFSAQQFPDLHSELNLSSLELGDSALYFCASSGGLAGSGELFFGEGSRLTVL.

The chain combines TRBV19 with TRBJ1-5, with D unclear. Trimming removed 7 bases at V and 3 bases at J, with 16 bases between. Germline assignment: CDR1 LNHDA and CDR2 SQIVND (reference sequence). CDR3 length equals 15 residues. For the CDR3, the DNA is TGTGCCAGTACCGAAGAGCCAAGGCTCAATCAGCCCCAGCATTTT. Residues: CASTEEPRLNQPQHF.

This chain joins TRBV11-2 and TRBJ1-5; perhaps TRBD1 as D (5 bases). The germline gives CDR1 SGHAT, CDR2 FQNNGV. Trimming shortened V by 2 bases and J by 4 bases, and 15 bases separated the two germline ends. The CDR3 length is 16 residues. Here the CDR3 DNA reads TGTGCCAGCAGCTTATGGGCTCAGGGAGGTAATCAGCCCCAGCATTTT. Translating it yields CASSLWAQGGNQPQHF.